The clone carrying this T cell receptor beta chain has ten or more counts. The ends lost 4 bases at V and 2 bases at J; junction bases unmatched: 7. Germline loops: CDR1 SGHRS, CDR2 YFSETQ. This CDR3 contains 15 residues. A TCRbeta library incorporating unique molecular identifiers was prepared. TCRdb called the PCR reads again in MiXCR, with one record for every CDR3 protein. The data contain over 150,000 distinct CDR3 sequences, 6.6% of them singletons. This sample stems from a study of T-cell reconstitution after alpha-beta-depleted transplantation in children. The chain carries TRBV5-1 and TRBJ2-3; 7 bases match TRBD1. The source of this sequence is a boy under 10 years old with acute lymphoblastic leukemia, due to receive a stem cell transplant. The sequences come from PBMCs, collected before TCRalphabeta/CD19-depleted stem cell transplant. The DNA for the CDR3 is TGCGCCAGCAGCCACGGACAGGAGACCACAGATACGCAGTATTTT. It yields the protein CASSHGQETTDTQYF.